One TCR beta chain is described in this entry. Libraries were prepared by immunoSEQ multiplex PCR; TCRdb keeps only in-frame clonotypes and omits some of them. The sample gives about 70,000 clones, less than 85% of which show up once; 15% to 20% is in the top ten. Germline assignment: CDR1 SGHVS and CDR2 FNYEAQ. Trimming removed 2 bases from V and 4 bases from J; junction bases left unmatched: 14. CDR3 size: 17 residues. The data were obtained in a study of radiotherapy plus CTLA-4 blockade in lung cancer. Overall study context: Objective responses occurred in 18% of patients; over 25% had disease control.

This clonotype was sampled from a human donor with non-small cell lung cancer whose response to radiotherapy plus ipilimumab could not be evaluated. Some clones in this sample may be carry-over from other donors' samples. The input for sequencing was peripheral blood, taken from a patient treated with radiotherapy plus ipilimumab. The V call is TRBV7-6, the J call TRBJ2-7; 7 nucleotides align to TRBD1. The CDR3 loop reads CASSLREDREVLYEQYF. DNA of the CDR3: TGTGCCAGCAGCTTAAGGGAAGACAGGGAAGTTCTGTACGAGCAGTACTTC.